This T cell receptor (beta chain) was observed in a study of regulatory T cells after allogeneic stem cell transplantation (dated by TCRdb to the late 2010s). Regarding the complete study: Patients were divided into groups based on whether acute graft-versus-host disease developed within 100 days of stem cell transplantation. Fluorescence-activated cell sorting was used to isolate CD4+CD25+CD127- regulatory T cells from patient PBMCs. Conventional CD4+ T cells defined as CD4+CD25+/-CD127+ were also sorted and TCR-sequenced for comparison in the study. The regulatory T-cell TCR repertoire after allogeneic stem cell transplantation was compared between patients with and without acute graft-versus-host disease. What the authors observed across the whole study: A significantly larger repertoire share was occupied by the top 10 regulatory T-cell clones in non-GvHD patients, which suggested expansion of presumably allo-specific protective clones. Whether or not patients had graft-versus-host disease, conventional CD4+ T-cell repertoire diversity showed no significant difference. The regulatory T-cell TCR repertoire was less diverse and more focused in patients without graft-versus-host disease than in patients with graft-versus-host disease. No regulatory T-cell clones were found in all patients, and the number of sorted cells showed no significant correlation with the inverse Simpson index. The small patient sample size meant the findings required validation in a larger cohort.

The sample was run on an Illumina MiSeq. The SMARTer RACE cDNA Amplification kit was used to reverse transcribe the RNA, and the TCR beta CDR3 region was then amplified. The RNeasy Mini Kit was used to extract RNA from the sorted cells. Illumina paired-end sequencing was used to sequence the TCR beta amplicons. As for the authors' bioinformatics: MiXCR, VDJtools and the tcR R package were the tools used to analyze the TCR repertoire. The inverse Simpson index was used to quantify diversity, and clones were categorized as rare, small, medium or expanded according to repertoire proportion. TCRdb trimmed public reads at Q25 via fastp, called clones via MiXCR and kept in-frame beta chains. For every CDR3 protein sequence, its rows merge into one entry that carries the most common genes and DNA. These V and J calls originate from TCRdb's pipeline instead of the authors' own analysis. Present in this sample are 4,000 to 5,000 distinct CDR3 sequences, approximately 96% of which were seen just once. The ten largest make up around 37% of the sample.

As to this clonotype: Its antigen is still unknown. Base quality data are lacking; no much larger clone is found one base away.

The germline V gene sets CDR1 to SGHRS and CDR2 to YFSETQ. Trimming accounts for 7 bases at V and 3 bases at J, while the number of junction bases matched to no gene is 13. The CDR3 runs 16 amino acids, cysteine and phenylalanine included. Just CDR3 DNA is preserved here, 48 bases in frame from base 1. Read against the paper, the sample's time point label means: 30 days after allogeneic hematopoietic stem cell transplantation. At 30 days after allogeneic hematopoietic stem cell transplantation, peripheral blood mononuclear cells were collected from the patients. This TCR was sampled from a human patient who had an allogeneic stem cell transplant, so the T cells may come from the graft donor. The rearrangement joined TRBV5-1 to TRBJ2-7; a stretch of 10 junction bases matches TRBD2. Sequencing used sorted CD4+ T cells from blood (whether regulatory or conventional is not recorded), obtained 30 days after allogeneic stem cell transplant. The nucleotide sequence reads TGCGCCAGCTACCCTGGCACTAGCGGGAACTACTACGAGCAGTACTTC. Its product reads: CASYPGTSGNYYEQYF.